Listed here is a single T cell receptor beta chain. V was shortened by 0 bases and J by 2 bases, with 11 bases between the two germline ends. The CDR3 extends over 16 amino acids. The V gene's germline CDR1 is MNHEY and CDR2 SMNVEV (reference sequence). Sequencing was performed with immunoSEQ multiplex PCR; in TCRdb, only in-frame clones are kept and a portion is missing. Here the sample spans tens of thousands of clones, 85% to 90% being singletons. These data belong to a study of blood T cell repertoires in COVID-19. Study summary: Sites across the United States, Italy and Spain contributed samples from acute and convalescent COVID-19. Nucleic acid was either cDNA or gDNA, and it came from T cells, B-cell-depleted T cells, or PBMCs.

The source is a man in his 70s with active or convalescent COVID-19. This chain links TRBV27 with TRBJ1-5; D perhaps matches TRBD1 (6 bases). Sequences were obtained from peripheral blood. This CDR3 is CASSLSRGVGNQPQHF. The CDR3 DNA is TGTGCCAGCAGTTTATCCAGGGGCGTTGGCAATCAGCCCCAGCATTTT.